The next 18 T cell receptor beta chains were all read from a single sample in a study of T cell responses to AZD1222 COVID-19 vaccine. Only in-frame clones appear in the TCRdb table, and some are missing; sequencing was by immunoSEQ multiplex PCR. The data show roughly 140,000 clones, roughly 90% seen once. Sequenced material: peripheral blood, taken 28 days after the second AZD1222 dose. Source of these receptors: an adult who received the AZD1222 COVID-19 vaccine.

The rearrangement joins TRBV10-2 to TRBJ1-5; D uncertain. Trimming stripped 2 bases from V and 2 bases from J, with 13 bases between. CDR1 and CDR2 from the germline V gene are WSHSY and SAAADI. This CDR3 has 16 residues. Here the CDR3 DNA reads TGCGCCAGCAGTGAGCCTTTGGCGGTCGGCAATCAGCCCCAGCATTTT. Translation: CASSEPLAVGNQPQHF.

The CDR3 loop reads CAWSRQSGYGYTF. CDR3 DNA: TGTGCCTGGAGTAGACAGTCTGGATATGGCTACACCTTC. This chain uses TRBV30 with TRBJ1-2; perhaps TRBD1 as D (5 bases). Trimming stripped 2 bases from V and 5 bases from J, with 12 bases between. The CDR3 has 13 amino acids. Per the germline V gene, CDR1 is GTSNPN and CDR2 is SVGIG (reference sequence).

J is TRBJ1-4 and V is TRBV18; D is unclear. The CDR3 is made up of 15 amino acids. V shed 3 bases and J shed 0 bases, with 8 bases lying between them. Per germline, CDR1 KGHSH and CDR2 LQKENI. CDR3 sequence reads: CASSPFSATNEKLFF. The CDR3 nucleotides are TGTGCCAGCTCACCCTTTTCTGCAACTAATGAAAAACTGTTTTTT.

V usage is TRBV7-9 and J usage is TRBJ1-1; TRBD1 is a possible D gene (5 bases). This CDR3 comprises 14 residues. V lost 5 bases and J lost 3, with 13 bases in between. CDR1 is SEHNR and CDR2 is FQNEAQ in the germline V gene (reference sequence). CDR3 sequence (DNA): TGTGCCAGCAGCCGGGACGGTTTGGACACTGAAGCTTTCTTT. Translated, it gives CASSRDGLDTEAFF.

This rearrangement joins TRBV6-5 to TRBJ2-7; D unresolved. Germline assignment: CDR1 MNHEY and CDR2 SVGAGI. V was shortened by 4 bases and J by 4 bases, with 11 bases between the two germline ends. This CDR3 is 13 amino acids long. The CDR3 nucleotides are TGTGCCAGCAGTTCAGCAGCTTTATACGAGCAGTACTTC. Residues: CASSSAALYEQYF.

This clone was detected only once. The rearrangement links TRBV11-2 to TRBJ1-1, with D tentatively TRBD1 (6 bases). There are 16 residues in the CDR3. The germline V gene has CDR1 SGHAT and CDR2 FQNNGV. V lost 3 bases to trimming and J lost 0 bases, with 14 bases between them. The CDR3 coding sequence is TGTGCCAGCAGCTTGAGGGGGGCAGGGATGAACACTGAAGCTTTCTTT. Its protein product is CASSLRGAGMNTEAFF.

This clone came up once. The J gene is TRBJ2-5, the V gene TRBV6-2 or TRBV6-3; 14 nucleotides agree with TRBD2. Losses at the gene ends were 5 bases for V and 5 bases for J; bases not matched to a gene: 10. Germline V gene sequence: CDR1 MNHEY, CDR2 SVGEGT. The CDR3 loop spans 17 amino acids. The CDR3 DNA is TGTGCCAGCAGTGCTCACGGGACTAGCGGGAGTTACGAGACCCAGTACTTC. It specifies CASSAHGTSGSYETQYF.

The J gene is TRBJ2-2, the V gene TRBV14; D is perhaps TRBD2 (5 bases). With 2 bases removed from V and 4 bases from J, the gap between germline ends came to 14 bases. Per germline, CDR1 SGHDN and CDR2 FVKESK. This CDR3 has 16 amino acids. The chain's CDR3 is CASSQFTGGSTGELFF. DNA for the CDR3: TGTGCCAGCAGCCAATTTACGGGCGGGTCCACCGGGGAGCTGTTTTTT.

The rearrangement links TRBV7-3 to TRBJ2-1; D not resolved. The V gene's germline CDR1 is SGHTA and CDR2 FQGTGA. This CDR3 region has 12 residues. The V end lost 5 bases, the J end lost 8 bases, and 10 bases lay between the germline ends. Here the CDR3 DNA reads TGTGCCAGCAGCGCGACCGGGTATGAGCAGTTCTTC. This sequence encodes CASSATGYEQFF.

This chain uses TRBV5-3 with TRBJ1-6; tentatively, D is TRBD1 (6 bases). Being an ORF, TRBV5-3 has a function that is uncertain. This CDR3 comprises 13 residues. Deletions cut 7 bases from V and 10 bases from J, with 15 bases between. CDR3 coding DNA: TGTGCCAGATTGGGGGGGGCCGGGTCACCCCTCCACTTT. Amino acids: CARLGGAGSPLHF.

The chain links TRBV5-5 to TRBJ2-7; D may correspond to TRBD1 or TRBD2 (5 bases each). This CDR3 is built from 14 residues. Germline values: CDR1 SGHKS, CDR2 YYEKEE (reference sequence). V was clipped by 1 base and J by 2 bases, with 10 bases between them. CDR3 bases: TGTGCCAGCAGCTTGATCGGGGCGGCCTACGAGCAGTACTTC. This translates into CASSLIGAAYEQYF.

The CDR3 reads CASSLRRQIQETQYF. In DNA, the CDR3 is TGTGCCAGCAGCCTTCGGAGACAGATACAAGAGACCCAGTACTTC. This chain uses TRBV5-5 with TRBJ2-5; perhaps TRBD1 as D (5 bases). CDR1 SGHKS and CDR2 YYEKEE come from the germline V gene (reference sequence). The CDR3 is 15 amino acids. The germline V and J ends were trimmed by 4 bases and 2 bases, with 15 bases remaining between them.

V gene TRBV5-1 combines with J gene TRBJ2-3; possibly TRBD2 for D (6 bases). V lost 0 bases to trimming and J lost 6 bases, with 11 bases between them. There are 14 residues in the CDR3. The V gene's germline CDR1 is SGHRS and CDR2 YFSETQ. The CDR3 reads CASSLVSGTDTQYF. The CDR3 DNA sequence: TGCGCCAGCAGCTTGGTTTCAGGGACTGATACGCAGTATTTT.

The chain couples TRBV5-1 to TRBJ1-1; possible D gene TRBD1, 6 bases. With 4 bases removed from V and 0 bases from J, the gap between germline ends came to 10 bases. Per germline, CDR1 SGHRS and CDR2 YFSETQ. This CDR3 contains 14 residues. The CDR3 sequence: CASSPGHLNTEAFF. The CDR3 DNA reads TGCGCCAGCAGCCCGGGACACCTGAACACTGAAGCTTTCTTT.

This clone was detected only once. V usage is TRBV28 and J usage is TRBJ1-3; tentatively, D is TRBD1 (6 bases). Trimming cost V 2 bases and J 1 base, with 9 bases left between them. CDR3 size: 15 residues. CDR1 is MDHEN and CDR2 is SYDVKM in the germline V gene. CDR3 sequence (DNA): TGTGCCAGCAGTTTACCCGGACAGTCTGGAAACACCATATATTTT. This translates into CASSLPGQSGNTIYF.

J is TRBJ2-7 and V is TRBV5-1; tentative D call: TRBD1 (6 bases). CDR3 length: 15 amino acids. Trimming shortened V by 0 bases and J by 5 bases, and 15 bases separated the two germline ends. Germline values: CDR1 SGHRS, CDR2 YFSETQ. CDR3 protein: CASSLAGARNDEQYF. CDR3 coding DNA: TGCGCCAGCAGCTTGGCAGGGGCGCGAAACGACGAGCAGTACTTC.

V is TRBV25-1 and J is TRBJ1-1; D perhaps matches TRBD1 (5 bases). This CDR3 region has 16 residues. Germline CDR1 is MGHDK and CDR2 is SYGVNS. With 3 bases removed from V and 0 bases from J, the gap between germline ends came to 14 bases. Here the CDR3 reads CASSDPSTELNTEAFF. In nucleotides, the CDR3 is TGTGCCAGCAGTGATCCCTCGACAGAACTGAACACTGAAGCTTTCTTT. The whole variable domain, filled in from reference TRBV25-1 and TRBJ1-1, reads EADIYQTPRYLVIGTGKKITLECSQTMGHDKMYWYQQDPGMELHLIHYSYGVNSTEKGDLSSESTVSRIRTEHFPLTLESARPSHTSQYLCASSDPSTELNTEAFFGQGTRLTVV.

CDR3 nucleotide sequence: TGTGCCAGCACGGTTGAGGGACAGGGATTTTCCGAGCAGTACTTC. It yields the protein CASTVEGQGFSEQYF. The rearrangement joins TRBV6-5 to TRBJ2-7, with 9 positions matching TRBD1. The V gene end was trimmed by 7 bases and the J gene end by 6 bases; junction bases not matched to a gene: 13. In germline, CDR1 is MNHEY, CDR2 SVGAGI. This CDR3 has 15 residues.